This TCR beta chain was sequenced during a study of blood T cell repertoires in COVID-19. Study summary: The study drew acute and convalescent COVID-19 samples from the United States, Italy and Spain. T cells, B-cell-depleted T cells, or PBMCs provided the cDNA or gDNA that served as material.

Original handling: Reference gene primer amplification yielded estimated nucleated cell counts. Clones were read by immunoSEQ multiplex PCR, and TCRdb kept only the in-frame ones, dropping some. Clonal size and the V and J genes are those of that table, whereas D and trimming came from the DNA. The repertoire has tens of thousands of clones, roughly 88% of them found once; the top ten carry more than 2.5%. The CDR3 totals 13 residues. Germline CDR1 reads SNHLY; CDR2 reads FYNNEI. V lost 8 bases, J lost 6 bases, and 17 bases lay in between. This receptor was obtained from a man aged 50 or older with active COVID-19. Sequencing used peripheral blood. V and J are TRBV2 and TRBJ2-7; D possibly corresponds to TRBD1 (5 bases). The CDR3 is CASSIVDSREQYV. For the CDR3, the DNA is TGTGCCAGCTCGATCGTTGACAGCCGCGAGCAGTACGTC.